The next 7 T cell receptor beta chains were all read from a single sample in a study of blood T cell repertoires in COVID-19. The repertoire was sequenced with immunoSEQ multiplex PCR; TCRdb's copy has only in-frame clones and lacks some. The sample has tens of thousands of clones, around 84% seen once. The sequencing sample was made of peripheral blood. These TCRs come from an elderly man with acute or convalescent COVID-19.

CDR3 sequence (DNA): TGCGCCAGCAGTGAGCGGCTACTAGAGGAGGATACGCAGTATTTT. It translates to CASSERLLEEDTQYF. The gene calls are TRBV10-1 and TRBJ2-3; the D gene is possibly TRBD2 (5 bases). CDR1 is WNHNN, CDR2 SYGVQD, per germline (reference sequence). This CDR3 region has 15 residues. V was clipped by 2 bases and J by 6 bases, with 15 bases between them.

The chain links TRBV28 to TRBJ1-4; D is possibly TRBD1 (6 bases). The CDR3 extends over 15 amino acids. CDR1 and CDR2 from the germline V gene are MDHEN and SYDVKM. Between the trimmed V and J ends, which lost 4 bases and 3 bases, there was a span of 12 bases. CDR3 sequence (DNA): TGTGCCAGCAGTTCACAGGGTGGAGCTAATGAAAAACTGTTTTTT. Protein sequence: CASSSQGGANEKLFF.

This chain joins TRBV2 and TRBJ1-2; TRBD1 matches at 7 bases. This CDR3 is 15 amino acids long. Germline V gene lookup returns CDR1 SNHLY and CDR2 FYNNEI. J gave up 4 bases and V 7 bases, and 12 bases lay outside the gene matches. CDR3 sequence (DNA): TGTGCCAGCAAGACAGGGTTTGGGGTTACCTATGGCTACACCTTC. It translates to CASKTGFGVTYGYTF.

The CDR3 coding sequence is TGTGCCACCGAGGACTCCCCCCAAGAGACCCAGTACTTC. Protein: CATEDSPQETQYF. J is TRBJ2-5 and V is TRBV6-5; D might be TRBD2 (5 bases). Trimming took 10 bases from V and 1 from J, leaving 13 bases between them. CDR3 length equals 13 residues. CDR1 is MNHEY, CDR2 SVGAGI, per germline.

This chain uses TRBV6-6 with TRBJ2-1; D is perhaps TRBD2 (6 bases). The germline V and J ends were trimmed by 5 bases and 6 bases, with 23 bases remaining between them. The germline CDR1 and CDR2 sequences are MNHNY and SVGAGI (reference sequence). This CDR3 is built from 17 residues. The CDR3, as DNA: TGTGCCAGCAGTCTCTCCACGGGACTCCGACTCCCCAATGAGCAGTTCTTC. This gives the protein CASSLSTGLRLPNEQFF.

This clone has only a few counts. CDR3 coding DNA: TGTGCCAGCAGCGCAGGCCAGGGGCCCGTGAGCTACACCTTC. The encoded protein is CASSAGQGPVSYTF. The chain is built from TRBV7-9 and TRBJ1-2; D possibly corresponds to TRBD1 (6 bases). This CDR3 spans 14 amino acids. The V gene's germline CDR1 is SEHNR and CDR2 FQNEAQ (reference sequence). Trimming took off 5 bases at V and 9 bases at J, with 19 bases between the two ends.

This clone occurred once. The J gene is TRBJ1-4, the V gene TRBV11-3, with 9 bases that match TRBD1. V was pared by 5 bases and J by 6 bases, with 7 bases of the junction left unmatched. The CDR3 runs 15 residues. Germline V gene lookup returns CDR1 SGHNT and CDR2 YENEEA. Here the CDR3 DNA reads TGTGCCAGCAGCCCTGGACAGGGGACGGATGAAAAACTGTTTTTT. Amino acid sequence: CASSPGQGTDEKLFF.